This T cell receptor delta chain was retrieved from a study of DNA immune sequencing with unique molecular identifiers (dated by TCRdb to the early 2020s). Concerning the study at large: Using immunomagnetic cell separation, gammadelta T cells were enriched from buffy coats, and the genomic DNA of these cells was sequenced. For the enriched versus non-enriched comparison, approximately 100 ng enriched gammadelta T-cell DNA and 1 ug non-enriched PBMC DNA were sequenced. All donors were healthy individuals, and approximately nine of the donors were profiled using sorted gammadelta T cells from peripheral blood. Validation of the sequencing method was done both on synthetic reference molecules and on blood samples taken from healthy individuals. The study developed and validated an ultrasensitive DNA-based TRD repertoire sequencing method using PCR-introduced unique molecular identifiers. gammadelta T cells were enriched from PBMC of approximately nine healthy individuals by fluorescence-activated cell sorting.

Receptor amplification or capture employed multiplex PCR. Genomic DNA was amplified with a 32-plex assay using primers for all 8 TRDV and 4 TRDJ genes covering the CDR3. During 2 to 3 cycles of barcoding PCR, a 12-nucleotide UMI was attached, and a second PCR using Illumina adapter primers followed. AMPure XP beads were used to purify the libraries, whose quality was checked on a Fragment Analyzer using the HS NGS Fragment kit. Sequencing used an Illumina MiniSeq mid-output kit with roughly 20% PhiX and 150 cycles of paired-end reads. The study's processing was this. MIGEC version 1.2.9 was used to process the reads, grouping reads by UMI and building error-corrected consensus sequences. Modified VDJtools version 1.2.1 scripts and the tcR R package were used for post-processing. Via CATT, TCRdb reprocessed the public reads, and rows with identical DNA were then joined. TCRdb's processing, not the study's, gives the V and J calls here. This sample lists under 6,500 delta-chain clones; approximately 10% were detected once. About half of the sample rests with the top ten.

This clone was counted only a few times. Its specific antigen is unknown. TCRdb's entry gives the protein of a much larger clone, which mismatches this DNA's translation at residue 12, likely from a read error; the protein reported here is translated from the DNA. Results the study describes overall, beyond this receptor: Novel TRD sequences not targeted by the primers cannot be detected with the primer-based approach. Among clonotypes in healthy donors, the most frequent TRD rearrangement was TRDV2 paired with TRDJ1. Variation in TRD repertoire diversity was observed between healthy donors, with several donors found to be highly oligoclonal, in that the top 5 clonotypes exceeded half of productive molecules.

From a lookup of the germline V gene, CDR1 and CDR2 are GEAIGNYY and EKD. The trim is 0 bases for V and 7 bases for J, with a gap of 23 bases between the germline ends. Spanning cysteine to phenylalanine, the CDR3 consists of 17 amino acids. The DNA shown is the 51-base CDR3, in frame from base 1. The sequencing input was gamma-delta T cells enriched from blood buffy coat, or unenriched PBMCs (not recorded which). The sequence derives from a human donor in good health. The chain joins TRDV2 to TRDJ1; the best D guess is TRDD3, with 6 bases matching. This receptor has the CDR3 CACDTVKAEGYRGKLIF. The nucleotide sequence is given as TGTGCCTGTGACACCGTTAAAGCCGAGGGATATCGAGGTAAACTCATCTTT.